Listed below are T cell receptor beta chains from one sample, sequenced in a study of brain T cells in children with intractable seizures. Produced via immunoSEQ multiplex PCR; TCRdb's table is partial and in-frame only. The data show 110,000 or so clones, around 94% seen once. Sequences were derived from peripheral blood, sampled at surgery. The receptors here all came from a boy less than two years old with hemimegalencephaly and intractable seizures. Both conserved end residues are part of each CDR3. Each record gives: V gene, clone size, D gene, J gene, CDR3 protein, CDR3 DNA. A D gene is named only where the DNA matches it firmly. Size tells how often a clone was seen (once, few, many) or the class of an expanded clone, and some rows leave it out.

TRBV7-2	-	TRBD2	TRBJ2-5	CASSAGLAKTQYF	TGTGCCAGCAGCGCCGGACTAGCCAAGACCCAGTACTTC
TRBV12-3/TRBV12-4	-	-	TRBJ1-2	CASSLSSYGYTF	TGTGCCAGCAGTTTGTCGTCCTATGGCTACACCTTC
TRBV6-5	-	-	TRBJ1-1	CASINRGGVTEAFF	TGTGCCAGCATTAACCGGGGTGGGGTCACTGAAGCTTTCTTT
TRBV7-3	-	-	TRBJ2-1	CASSLPRSEQFF	TGTGCCAGCTCCCTCCCCAGGTCTGAGCAGTTCTTC
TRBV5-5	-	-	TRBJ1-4	CASSSGTTNEKLFF	TGTGCCAGCAGCTCCGGGACAACTAATGAAAAACTGTTTTTT
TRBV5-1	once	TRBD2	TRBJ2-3	CASSLGVAGGTDTQYF	TGCGCCAGCAGCTTGGGGGTAGCGGGAGGCACAGATACGCAGTATTTT
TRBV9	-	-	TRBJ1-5	CASSPSGAPNQPQHF	TGTGCCAGCAGCCCCTCGGGGGCACCCAATCAGCCCCAGCATTTT
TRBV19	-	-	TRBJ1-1	CASSIRQRGENTEAFF	TGTGCCAGTAGTATCCGGCAAAGAGGGGAGAACACTGAAGCTTTCTTT
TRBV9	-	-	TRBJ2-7	CASRSDTTGLTSYEQYF	TGTGCCAGCCGATCGGATACAACAGGGTTGACAAGCTACGAGCAGTACTTC
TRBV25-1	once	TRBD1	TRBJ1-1	CASSESYRGRTEAFF	TGTGCCAGCAGTGAATCCTACAGGGGGAGAACTGAAGCTTTCTTT